This passage covers 8 T cell receptor beta chains from one sample sequenced in a study of blood T cell repertoires in COVID-19. The protocol was immunoSEQ multiplex PCR, while the TCRdb copy is restricted to in-frame clones and leaves out a portion. The data show 200,000 to 250,000 clones, roughly 81% seen once. Sequenced material: peripheral blood. The source of these receptors is a man aged 45-65 years with acute or convalescent COVID-19.

The CDR3 protein is CASSQQTGGLDTEAFF. Written as DNA, the CDR3 is TGCGCCAGCAGCCAGCAGACAGGGGGCCTTGACACTGAAGCTTTCTTT. V gene TRBV4-1 combines with J gene TRBJ1-1; 10 bases align to TRBD1. The ends lost 3 bases at V and 3 bases at J; junction bases unmatched: 7. The CDR3 sequence is 16 residues long. CDR1 and CDR2 from the germline V gene are MGHRA and YSYEKL.

This chain connects TRBV4-2 to TRBJ2-1; 11 bases fit TRBD2. The trim removed 1 base at V and 4 bases at J, leaving 0 bases unmatched. The CDR3 has 15 amino acids. Germline-derived CDR1 and CDR2 are LGHNA and YNFKEQ. The CDR3 is CASSQGTSGYNEQFF. CDR3 coding DNA: TGTGCCAGCAGCCAAGGGACTAGCGGGTACAATGAGCAGTTCTTC.

The chain carries TRBV19 and TRBJ1-6; D is undetermined. CDR3 size: 15 residues. Trimming shortened V by 3 bases and J by 9 bases, and 15 bases separated the two germline ends. CDR1 is LNHDA, CDR2 SQIVND, per germline (reference sequence). CDR3: CASSIPGIDSSPLHF. The CDR3 nucleotides read TGTGCCAGTAGTATCCCCGGGATAGATTCTTCACCCCTCCACTTT.

The V and J genes are TRBV6-5 and TRBJ2-7; TRBD2 might be the D (6 bases). Germline V gene sequence: CDR1 MNHEY, CDR2 SVGAGI. This CDR3 has 14 amino acids. V lost 10 bases to trimming and J lost 1 base, with 17 bases between them. The chain's CDR3 is CATRSGSGSYEQYF. DNA for the CDR3: TGTGCCACCCGGTCCGGTAGCGGTTCCTACGAGCAGTACTTC.

V is TRBV28 and J is TRBJ2-7, with 7 positions matching TRBD1. V lost 6 bases to trimming and J lost 4 bases; unmatched junction nucleotides: 3. The CDR3 has 12 residues. Per the germline V gene, CDR1 is MDHEN and CDR2 is SYDVKM. CDR3 bases: TGTGCCAGCAGGACAGGGAAGTACGAGCAGTACTTC. Its translation: CASRTGKYEQYF.

This clone appeared a single time. The chain links TRBV7-9 to TRBJ2-3, with TRBD1 matching 10 bases. The V segment lost 5 bases and the J segment 2 bases; nucleotides outside the gene matches: 7. Germline CDR1 reads SEHNR; CDR2 reads FQNEAQ (reference sequence). This CDR3 is built from 16 residues. The CDR3 coding sequence is TGTGCCAGCAGCCAGTCCGGGACAGGGGTCACAGATACGCAGTATTTT. Translation: CASSQSGTGVTDTQYF.

The rearrangement joins TRBV19 to TRBJ2-2; D not resolved. The germline V and J ends were trimmed by 2 bases and 4 bases, with 14 bases remaining between them. Germline V CDR1 and CDR2: LNHDA, SQIVND (reference sequence). This CDR3 has 16 residues. The CDR3 sequence: CASSILVDAATGELFF. CDR3 nucleotide sequence: TGTGCCAGTAGTATACTGGTCGACGCGGCCACCGGGGAGCTGTTTTTT.

The chain recombines TRBV28 with TRBJ1-4, with 8 bases that match TRBD1. The ends lost 5 bases at V and 6 bases at J; junction bases unmatched: 5. The CDR3 contains 14 residues. The germline V gene has CDR1 MDHEN and CDR2 SYDVKM. The CDR3 bases are TGTGCCAGCAGTAAGGACAGGGACGATGAAAAACTGTTTTTT. Amino acid sequence: CASSKDRDDEKLFF.